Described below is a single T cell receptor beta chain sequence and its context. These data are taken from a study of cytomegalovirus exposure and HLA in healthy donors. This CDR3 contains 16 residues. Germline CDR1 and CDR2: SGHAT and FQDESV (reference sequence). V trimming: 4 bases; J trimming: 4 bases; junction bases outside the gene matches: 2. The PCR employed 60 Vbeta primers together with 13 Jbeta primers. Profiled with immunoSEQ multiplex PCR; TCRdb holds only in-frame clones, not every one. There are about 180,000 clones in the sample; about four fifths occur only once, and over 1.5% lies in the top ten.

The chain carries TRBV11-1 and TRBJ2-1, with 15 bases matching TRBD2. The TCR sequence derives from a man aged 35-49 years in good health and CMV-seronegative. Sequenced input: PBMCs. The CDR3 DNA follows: TGTGCCAGCAGCTCAGGACTAGCGGGGGGGTACAATGAGCAGTTCTTC. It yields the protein CASSSGLAGGYNEQFF.